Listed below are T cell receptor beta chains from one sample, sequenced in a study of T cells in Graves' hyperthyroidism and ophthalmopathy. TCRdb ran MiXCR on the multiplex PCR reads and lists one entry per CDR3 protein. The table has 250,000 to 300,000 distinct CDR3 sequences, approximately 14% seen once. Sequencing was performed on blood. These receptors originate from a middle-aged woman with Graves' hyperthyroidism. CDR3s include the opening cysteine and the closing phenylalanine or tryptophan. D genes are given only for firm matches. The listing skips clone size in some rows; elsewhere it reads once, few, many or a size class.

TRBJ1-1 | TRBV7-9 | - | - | CASSLALRVVSNTEAFF | TGTGCCAGCAGCTTAGCGTTGAGGGTTGTATCGAACACTGAAGCTTTCTTT
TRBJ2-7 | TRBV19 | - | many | CASSIRLPSYEQYF | TGTGCCAGTAGTATCCGGCTCCCTTCCTACGAGCAGTACTTC
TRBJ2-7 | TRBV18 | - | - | CASSPPPGGINEQYF | TGTGCCAGCTCACCACCCCCAGGTGGCATCAACGAGCAGTACTTC
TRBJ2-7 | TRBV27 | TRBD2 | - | CASAGLAGLLRYEQYF | TGTGCCAGTGCCGGACTAGCGGGGCTCTTACGATACGAGCAGTACTTC
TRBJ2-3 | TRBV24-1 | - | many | CATSLPSTDTQYF | TGTGCCACCAGTCTCCCGAGCACAGATACGCAGTATTTT
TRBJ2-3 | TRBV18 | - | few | CASSPRRGETDTQYF | TGTGCCAGCTCACCACGCAGGGGCGAAACAGATACGCAGTATTTT
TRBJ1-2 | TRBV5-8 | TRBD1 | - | CASSLYDRGHGGYTF | TGTGCCAGCAGCTTGTACGACAGGGGGCATGGTGGCTACACCTTC
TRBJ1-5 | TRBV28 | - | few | CASSSSDKFNQPQHF | TGTGCCAGCAGCAGCTCCGACAAGTTCAATCAGCCCCAGCATTTT
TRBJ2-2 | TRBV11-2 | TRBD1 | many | CASSPPGQGGTGELFF | TGTGCCAGCAGCCCCCCGGGACAGGGGGGTACCGGGGAGCTGTTTTTT
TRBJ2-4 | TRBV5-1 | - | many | CASSLAGVAKNIQYF | TGCGCCAGCAGCTTGGCGGGCGTAGCCAAAAACATTCAGTACTTC
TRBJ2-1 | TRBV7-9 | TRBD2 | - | CASRQTSGGEYNEQFF | TGTGCCAGCAGGCAGACTAGCGGGGGAGAATACAATGAGCAGTTCTTC
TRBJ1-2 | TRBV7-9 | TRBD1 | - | CASTGTGIHGYTF | TGTGCCAGCACCGGGACAGGGATCCATGGCTACACCTTC
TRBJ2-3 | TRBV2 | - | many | CASRLGGWQDTQYF | TGTGCCAGCAGGTTAGGTGGGTGGCAGGATACGCAGTATTTT
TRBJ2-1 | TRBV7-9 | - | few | CASSLSVGNSYNEQFF | TGTGCCAGCAGCTTATCTGTGGGAAACTCCTACAATGAGCAGTTCTTC
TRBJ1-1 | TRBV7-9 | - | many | CASSSGGGAMNTEAFF | TGTGCCAGCAGCTCTGGAGGTGGAGCAATGAACACTGAAGCTTTCTTT
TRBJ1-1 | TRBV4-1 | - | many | CASSQEEENTEAFF | TGCGCCAGCAGCCAAGAAGAGGAAAACACTGAAGCTTTCTTT
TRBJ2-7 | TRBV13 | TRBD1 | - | CASSLKVDRAHQQYF | TGTGCCAGCAGCTTAAAGGTCGACAGGGCGCACCAGCAGTACTTC
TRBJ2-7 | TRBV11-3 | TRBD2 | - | CASSLGSGSDEQYF | TGTGCCAGCAGCTTAGGCAGCGGGAGTGACGAGCAGTACTTC
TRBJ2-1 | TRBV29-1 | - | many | CSARRNGRINEQFF | TGCAGCGCGCGTCGTAACGGGAGAATCAATGAGCAGTTCTTC
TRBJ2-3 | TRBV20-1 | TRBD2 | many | CSVTGGRSNTDTQYF | TGCAGTGTGACCGGCGGGAGGAGCAACACAGATACGCAGTATTTT
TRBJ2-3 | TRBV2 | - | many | CASSAIASTDTQYF | TGTGCCAGCAGTGCCATTGCTAGCACAGATACGCAGTATTTT
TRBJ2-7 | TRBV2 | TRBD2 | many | CASSGVAGDEQYF | TGTGCCAGCAGTGGGGTAGCGGGAGACGAGCAGTACTTC
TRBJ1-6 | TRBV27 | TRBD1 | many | CASSGTGQFALHF | TGTGCCAGCTCCGGGACAGGGCAGTTTGCCCTCCACTTT
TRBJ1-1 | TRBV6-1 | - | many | CASRRGADTEAFF | TGTGCCAGCAGGCGGGGGGCGGACACTGAAGCTTTCTTT
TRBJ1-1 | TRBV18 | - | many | CASSPRGDDEAFF | TGTGCCAGCTCCCCTCGAGGAGACGATGAAGCTTTCTTT
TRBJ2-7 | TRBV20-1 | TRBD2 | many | CSARDIPKSGSFLYEQYF | TGCAGTGCTAGGGATATCCCAAAAAGCGGGAGTTTTCTCTACGAGCAGTACTTC
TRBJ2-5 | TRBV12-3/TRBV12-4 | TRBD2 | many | CATRTSGRQETQYF | TGTGCCACCCGGACTAGCGGGAGGCAAGAGACCCAGTACTTC
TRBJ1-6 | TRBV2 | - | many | CASSEGESSFSPLHF | TGTGCCAGCAGTGAAGGGGAAAGCTCCTTTTCACCCCTCCACTTT
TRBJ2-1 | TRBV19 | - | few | CASSRAASYNEQFF | TGTGCCAGTAGTAGGGCAGCCTCCTACAATGAGCAGTTCTTC
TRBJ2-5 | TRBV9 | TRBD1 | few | CASGQGQETQYF | TGTGCCAGTGGACAGGGTCAAGAGACCCAGTACTTC
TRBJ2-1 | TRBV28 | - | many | CASSFPYNEQFF | TGTGCCAGCAGCTTCCCATACAATGAGCAGTTCTTC
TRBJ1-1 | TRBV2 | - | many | CASTSGTVNTEAFF | TGTGCCAGTACTTCTGGGACGGTGAACACTGAAGCTTTCTTT
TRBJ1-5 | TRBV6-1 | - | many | CASSEVLGYNQPQHF | TGTGCCAGCAGTGAAGTTCTGGGCTACAATCAGCCCCAGCATTTT
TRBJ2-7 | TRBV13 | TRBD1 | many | CASSLVTGGYAEQYF | TGTGCCAGCAGCTTAGTGACAGGGGGATACGCGGAGCAGTACTTC
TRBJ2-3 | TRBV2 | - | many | CASSPGTFGDTQYF | TGTGCCAGCAGTCCCGGGACTTTTGGGGATACGCAGTATTTT
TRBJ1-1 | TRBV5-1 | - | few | CASSLLSPGANTEAFF | TGCGCCAGCAGCTTGCTTTCCCCCGGGGCGAACACTGAAGCTTTCTTT
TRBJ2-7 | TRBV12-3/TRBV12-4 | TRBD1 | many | CASSWGGTGDSYEQYF | TGTGCCAGCAGTTGGGGGGGGACAGGGGATTCCTACGAGCAGTACTTC
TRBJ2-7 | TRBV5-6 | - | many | CASSYSGASYEQYF | TGTGCCAGCAGCTACTCAGGAGCGTCCTACGAGCAGTACTTC
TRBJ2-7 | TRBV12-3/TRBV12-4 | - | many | CASSPGRRAYEQYF | TGTGCCAGCAGTCCCGGACGCAGGGCCTACGAGCAGTACTTC
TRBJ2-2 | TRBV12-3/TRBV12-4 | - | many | CASSFRDITGELFF | TGTGCCAGCAGTTTCCGGGACATCACCGGGGAGCTGTTTTTT
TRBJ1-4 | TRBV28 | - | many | CASWVSPGEKLFF | TGTGCCAGCTGGGTATCCCCGGGTGAAAAACTGTTTTTT
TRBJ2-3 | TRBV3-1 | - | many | CASSRSNEADTQYF | TGTGCCAGCAGCCGGTCCAACGAGGCGGATACGCAGTATTTT
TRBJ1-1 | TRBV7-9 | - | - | CASSFADLNTEAFF | TGTGCCAGCAGCTTCGCAGATCTGAACACTGAAGCTTTCTTT
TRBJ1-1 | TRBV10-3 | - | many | CAISEIPGIPAGNTEAFF | TGTGCCATCAGTGAGATTCCAGGGATTCCGGCGGGGAACACTGAAGCTTTCTTT
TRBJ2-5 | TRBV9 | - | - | CASSVAPRGEQETQYF | TGTGCCAGCAGCGTCGCGCCGCGCGGGGAGCAAGAGACCCAGTACTTC
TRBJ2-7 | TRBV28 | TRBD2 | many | CASSSWGGGTYEQYF | TGTGCCAGCAGTTCTTGGGGCGGGGGGACCTACGAGCAGTACTTC
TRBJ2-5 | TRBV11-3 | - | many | CASSLTFQETQYF | TGTGCCAGCAGCTTGACTTTCCAAGAGACCCAGTACTTC
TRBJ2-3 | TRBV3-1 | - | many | CASSRGGSTDTQYF | TGTGCCAGCAGCCGCGGCGGGAGCACAGATACGCAGTATTTT
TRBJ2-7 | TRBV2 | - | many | CASSASIYEQYF | TGTGCCAGCAGCGCTAGCATTTACGAGCAGTACTTC
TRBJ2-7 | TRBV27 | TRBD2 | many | CASSSTSGRSYEQYF | TGTGCCAGCAGTTCAACTAGCGGGAGATCCTACGAGCAGTACTTC
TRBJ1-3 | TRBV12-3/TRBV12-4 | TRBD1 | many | CASRGTVRGNTIYF | TGTGCCAGCAGGGGGACAGTGCGAGGAAACACCATATATTTT
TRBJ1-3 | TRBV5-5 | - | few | CASSRGPFVGNTIYF | TGTGCCAGCAGCCGAGGACCCTTTGTTGGAAACACCATATATTTT
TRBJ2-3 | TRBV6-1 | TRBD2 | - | CASSRGLAGGSTDTQYF | TGTGCCAGCAGCCGCGGACTAGCGGGAGGGTCCACAGATACGCAGTATTTT
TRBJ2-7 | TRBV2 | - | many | CASSEGRSSYEQYF | TGTGCCAGCAGTGAGGGTCGGAGCTCCTACGAGCAGTACTTC
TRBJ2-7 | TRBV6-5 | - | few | CASSYYGGDTYEQYF | TGTGCCAGCAGTTACTACGGGGGCGATACCTACGAGCAGTACTTC